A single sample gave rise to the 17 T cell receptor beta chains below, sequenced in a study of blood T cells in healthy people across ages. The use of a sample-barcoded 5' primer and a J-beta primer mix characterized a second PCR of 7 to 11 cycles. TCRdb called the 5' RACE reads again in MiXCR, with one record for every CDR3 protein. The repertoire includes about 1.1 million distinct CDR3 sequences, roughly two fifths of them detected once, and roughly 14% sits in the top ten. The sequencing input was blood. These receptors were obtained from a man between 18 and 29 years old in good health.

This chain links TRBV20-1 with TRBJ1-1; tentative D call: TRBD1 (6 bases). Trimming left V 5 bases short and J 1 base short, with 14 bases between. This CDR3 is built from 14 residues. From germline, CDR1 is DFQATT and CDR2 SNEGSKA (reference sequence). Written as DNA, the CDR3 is TGCAGTGCTCTTACCGGGGGCCCGAACACTGAAGCTTTCTTT. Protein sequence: CSALTGGPNTEAFF.

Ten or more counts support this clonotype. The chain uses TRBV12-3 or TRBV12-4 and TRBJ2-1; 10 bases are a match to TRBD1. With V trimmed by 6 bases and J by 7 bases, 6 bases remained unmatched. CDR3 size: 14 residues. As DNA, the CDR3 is TGTGCCAGCAGCTTGACAGGGGGCTCGAATGAGCAGTTCTTC. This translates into CASSLTGGSNEQFF.

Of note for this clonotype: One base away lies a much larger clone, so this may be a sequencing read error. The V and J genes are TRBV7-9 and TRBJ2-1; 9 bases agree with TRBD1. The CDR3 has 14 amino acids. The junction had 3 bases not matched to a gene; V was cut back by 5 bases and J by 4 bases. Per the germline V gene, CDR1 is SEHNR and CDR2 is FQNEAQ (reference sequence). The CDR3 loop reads CASSAQGAYNEQFF. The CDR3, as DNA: TGTGCCAGCAGCGCACAGGGGGCGTACAATGAGCAGTTCTTC. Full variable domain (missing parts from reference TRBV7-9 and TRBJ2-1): DTGVSQNPRHKITKRGQNVTFRCDPISEHNRLYWYRQTLGQGPEFLTYFQNEAQLEKSRLLSDRFSAERPKGSFSTLEIQRTEQGDSAMYLCASSAQGAYNEQFFGPGTRLTVL.

In DNA, the CDR3 is TGTGCCAGCAGCTTAAGGTCAGCCTCAGTGAACACTGAAGCTTTCTTT. Amino acids: CASSLRSASVNTEAFF. The rearrangement uses TRBV7-2 and TRBJ1-1; D not certain. The germline gives CDR1 SGHTA, CDR2 FQGNSA. This CDR3 is 16 amino acids long. The ends were cut back, 2 bases at V and 0 bases at J, with 13 bases in the middle.

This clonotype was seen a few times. CDR3 protein: CASSPLTQREAFF. As DNA, the CDR3 is TGTGCCAGCAGCCCCCTGACCCAGAGAGAAGCTTTCTTT. V usage is TRBV7-9 and J usage is TRBJ1-1; no definite D call. The V and J ends lost 5 bases and 8 bases respectively, with 15 bases between them. CDR3 size: 13 residues. CDR1 SEHNR and CDR2 FQNEAQ come from the germline V gene (reference sequence).

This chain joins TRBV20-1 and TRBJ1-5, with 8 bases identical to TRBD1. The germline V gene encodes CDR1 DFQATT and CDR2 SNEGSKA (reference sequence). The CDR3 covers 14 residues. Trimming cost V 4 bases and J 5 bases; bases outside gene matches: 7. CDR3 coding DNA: TGCAGTGCTAACTCGGACAGGGATCATCAGCCCCAGCATTTT. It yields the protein CSANSDRDHQPQHF.

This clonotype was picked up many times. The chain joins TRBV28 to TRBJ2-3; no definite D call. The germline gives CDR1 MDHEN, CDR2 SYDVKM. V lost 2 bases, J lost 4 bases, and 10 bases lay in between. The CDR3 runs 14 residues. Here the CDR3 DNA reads TGTGCCAGCAGTTTAGTCCAGGCCCCAGATACGCAGTATTTT. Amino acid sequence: CASSLVQAPDTQYF.

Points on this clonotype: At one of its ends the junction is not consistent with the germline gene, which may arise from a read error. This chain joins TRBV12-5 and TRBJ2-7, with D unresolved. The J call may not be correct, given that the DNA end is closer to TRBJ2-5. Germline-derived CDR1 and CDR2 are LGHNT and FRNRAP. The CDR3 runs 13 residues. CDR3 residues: CASGVVKSETQYF. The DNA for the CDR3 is TGTGCTAGTGGTGTGGTCAAATCCGAGACCCAGTACTTC.

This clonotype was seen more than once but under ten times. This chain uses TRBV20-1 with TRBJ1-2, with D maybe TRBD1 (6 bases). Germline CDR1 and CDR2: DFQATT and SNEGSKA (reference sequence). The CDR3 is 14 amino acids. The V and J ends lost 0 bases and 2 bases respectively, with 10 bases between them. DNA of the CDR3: TGCAGTGCTAGAGACAGCACAGGGAACTATGGCTACACCTTC. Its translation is CSARDSTGNYGYTF.

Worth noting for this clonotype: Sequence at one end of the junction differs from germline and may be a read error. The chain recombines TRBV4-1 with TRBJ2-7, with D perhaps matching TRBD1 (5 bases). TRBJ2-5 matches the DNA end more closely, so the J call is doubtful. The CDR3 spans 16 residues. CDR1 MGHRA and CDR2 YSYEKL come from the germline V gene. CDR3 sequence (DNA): TGCGCCAACAGCCAAGATGGGGCCCTCAAAGGCGAGACCCAGTACTTC. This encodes CANSQDGALKGETQYF.

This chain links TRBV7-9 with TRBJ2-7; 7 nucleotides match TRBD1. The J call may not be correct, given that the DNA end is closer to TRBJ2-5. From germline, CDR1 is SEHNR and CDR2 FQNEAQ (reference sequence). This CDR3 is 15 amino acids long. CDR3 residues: CASSLLGGTWETQYF. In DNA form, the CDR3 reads TGTGCCAGCAGCTTATTAGGGGGCACGTGGGAGACCCAGTACTTC.

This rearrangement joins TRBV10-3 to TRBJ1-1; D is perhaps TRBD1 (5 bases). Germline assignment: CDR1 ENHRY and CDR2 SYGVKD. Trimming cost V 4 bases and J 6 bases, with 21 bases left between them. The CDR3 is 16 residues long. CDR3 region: CAISGGTGRVAPEAFF. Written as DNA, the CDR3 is TGTGCCATCAGTGGAGGGACCGGGCGAGTGGCCCCTGAAGCTTTCTTT.

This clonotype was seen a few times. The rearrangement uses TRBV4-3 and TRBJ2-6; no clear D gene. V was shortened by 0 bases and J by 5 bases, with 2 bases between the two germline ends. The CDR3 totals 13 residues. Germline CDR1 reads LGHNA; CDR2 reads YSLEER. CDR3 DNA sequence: TGCGCCAGCAGCCAAGATAGGGCCAACGTCCTGACTTTC. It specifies CASSQDRANVLTF.

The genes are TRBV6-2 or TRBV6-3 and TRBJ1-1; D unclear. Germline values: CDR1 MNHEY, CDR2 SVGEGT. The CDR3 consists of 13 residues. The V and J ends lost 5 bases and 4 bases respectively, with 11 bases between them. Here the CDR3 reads CASSLPGPTEAFF. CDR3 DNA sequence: TGTGCCAGCAGTCTCCCCGGGCCCACTGAAGCTTTCTTT.

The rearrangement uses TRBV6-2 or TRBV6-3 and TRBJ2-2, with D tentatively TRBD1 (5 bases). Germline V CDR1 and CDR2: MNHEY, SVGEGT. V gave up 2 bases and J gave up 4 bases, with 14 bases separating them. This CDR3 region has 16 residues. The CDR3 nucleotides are TGTGCCAGCAGTTACAGAACAGGAACCACCACCGGGGAGCTGTTTTTT. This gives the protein CASSYRTGTTTGELFF.

The CDR3 loop reads CASSPGTLAGELFF. In DNA form, the CDR3 reads TGTGCCAGCAGCCCGGGGACACTAGCCGGGGAGCTGTTTTTT. This rearrangement joins TRBV7-2 to TRBJ2-2, with D possibly TRBD1 on 6 matching bases. The germline V gene encodes CDR1 SGHTA and CDR2 FQGNSA. Deletions cut 5 bases from V and 6 bases from J, with 13 bases between. CDR3 size: 14 residues.

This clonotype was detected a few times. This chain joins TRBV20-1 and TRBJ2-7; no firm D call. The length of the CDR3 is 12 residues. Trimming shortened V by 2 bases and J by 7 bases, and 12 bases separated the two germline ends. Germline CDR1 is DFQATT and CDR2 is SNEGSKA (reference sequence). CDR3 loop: CSARKDDGEQYF. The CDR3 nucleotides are TGCAGTGCTAGAAAGGACGACGGGGAGCAGTACTTC.